This T cell receptor beta chain emerged from a study of CD8 T cells in Susac syndrome. The RNA input was about 0.5 to 1 ug, and it was reverse transcribed with random hexamers. TCRdb processed the immunoSEQ multiplex PCR reads anew with MiXCR; each CDR3 protein has one entry. The sample has about 160,000 distinct CDR3 sequences, roughly 95% seen once; the top ten hold about 0.1%. The authors sequenced TCR beta from blood CD8+ and CD4+ T cells. This CDR3 spans 13 amino acids. Germline CDR1 is SEHNR and CDR2 is FQNEAQ (reference sequence). Trimming took 3 bases from V and 4 from J, leaving 9 bases between them.

This TCR was sampled from a human donor with multiple sclerosis. Sequenced: CD4+ T cells from PBMCs. This chain joins TRBV7-9 and TRBJ1-1, with D perhaps matching TRBD1 (5 bases). CDR3 bases: TGTGCCAGCAGCTTCGAGGGGCCCACTGAAGCTTTCTTT. Its protein is CASSFEGPTEAFF. The full variable domain, completed using reference TRBV7-9 and TRBJ1-1, is DTGVSQNPRHKITKRGQNVTFRCDPISEHNRLYWYRQTLGQGPEFLTYFQNEAQLEKSRLLSDRFSAERPKGSFSTLEIQRTEQGDSAMYLCASSFEGPTEAFFGQGTRLTVV.